The 15 T cell receptor beta chains given below trace back to one sample, sequenced in a study of early T cells in non-severe SARS-CoV-2 infection (dated by TCRdb to the early 2020s). The library relied on 5' RACE. The sequencing machine was a NextSeq 500. TCRdb handled the public reads itself, with Q25 trimming in fastp and clone calling in MiXCR, and kept productive beta chains. Under each unique CDR3 protein, matching rows form one entry showing the most common genes and DNA. In this sample the table shows approximately 50,000 distinct CDR3 sequences, 7% to 8% of which occur a single time. The top ten hold under 6.5% of the sample. The sequenced sample consisted of whole blood. Source of these receptors: an adult who was a healthcare worker with PCR-confirmed SARS-CoV-2 infection or an uninfected control (not recorded which).

The chain recombines TRBV11-2 with TRBJ2-3, with D possibly matching TRBD2 (5 bases). V was shortened by 3 bases and J by 3 bases, with 10 bases between the two germline ends. Germline V lookup: CDR1 SGHAT, CDR2 FQNNGV. The CDR3 is 14 residues long. The CDR3 here is CASSFSLATDTQYF. The CDR3 coding sequence is TGTGCCAGCAGCTTTTCCCTAGCAACAGATACGCAGTATTTT. Drawing the rest from reference TRBV11-2 and TRBJ2-3, the complete variable domain is EAGVAQSPRYKIIEKRQSVAFWCNPISGHATLYWYQQILGQGPKLLIQFQNNGVVDDSQLPKDRFSAERLKGVDSTLKIQPAKLEDSAVYLCASSFSLATDTQYFGPGTRLTVL.

This clonotype was counted only a few times. The chain has TRBV6-6 and TRBJ2-7; a weak D match, TRBD1 (6 bases). Germline CDR1 MNHNY, CDR2 SVGAGI (reference sequence). The germline V and J ends were trimmed by 0 bases and 0 bases, with 9 bases remaining between them. The CDR3 has 15 residues. CDR3 coding DNA: TGTGCCAGCAGTTACTCGACGGACAGCTCCTACGAGCAGTACTTC. As protein: CASSYSTDSSYEQYF.

CDR3 nucleotide sequence: TGCAGTGCCGCACCCAGGTCTACAGGATTCAATCAGCCCCAGCATTTT. It yields the protein CSAAPRSTGFNQPQHF. V gene TRBV20-1 combines with J gene TRBJ1-5; D may be TRBD1 (5 bases). Deletions cut 6 bases from V and 3 bases from J, with 21 bases between. Germline-derived CDR1 and CDR2 are DFQATT and SNEGSKA (reference sequence). The CDR3 consists of 16 residues.

In its sample, this clonotype was seen a few times. The chain carries TRBV6-2 or TRBV6-3 and TRBJ2-7, with D possibly being TRBD1 (5 bases). There are 14 residues in the CDR3. The germline V gene encodes CDR1 MNHEY and CDR2 SVGEGT. V lost 5 bases and J lost 4, with 15 bases in between. The CDR3, as DNA: TGTGCCAGCAGTGGGCAGGGCTACTCGTACGAGCAGTACTTC. Its translation is CASSGQGYSYEQYF.

This clonotype has ten or more counts. V usage is TRBV14 and J usage is TRBJ2-2, with D possibly matching TRBD2 (6 bases). The CDR3 extends over 16 amino acids. Trimming took off 2 bases at V and 2 bases at J, with 12 bases between the two ends. CDR1 is SGHDN, CDR2 FVKESK, per germline. The chain's CDR3 is CASSQFASVNTGELFF. In DNA, the CDR3 is TGTGCCAGCAGCCAATTCGCTAGCGTAAACACCGGGGAGCTGTTTTTT.

There are many counts of this clonotype. The chain combines TRBV20-1 with TRBJ2-7, with TRBD2 identical over 14 bases. Germline V gene data show CDR1 as DFQATT and CDR2 as SNEGSKA (reference sequence). This CDR3 contains 15 residues. Trimming removed 4 bases from V and 7 bases from J; junction bases left unmatched: 9. The CDR3 DNA sequence: TGCAGTGCTACCAGGACTAGCGGGGGGCGTAATGAGCAGTACTTC. Protein product: CSATRTSGGRNEQYF.

This clonotype was recorded many times. V and J are TRBV5-4 and TRBJ1-1; D not resolved. The CDR3 covers 13 residues. V lost 2 bases and J lost 5, with 10 bases in between. In germline, CDR1 is SGHNT, CDR2 YYREEE (reference sequence). CDR3 sequence reads: CASSFFGDTEAFF. CDR3 nucleotides: TGTGCCAGCAGCTTCTTTGGGGATACTGAAGCTTTCTTT. Full variable domain (remainder filled in from reference TRBV5-4 and TRBJ1-1): ETGVTQSPTHLIKTRGQQVTLRCSSQSGHNTVSWYQQALGQGPQFIFQYYREEENGRGNFPPRFSGLQFPNYSSELNVNALELDDSALYLCASSFFGDTEAFFGQGTRLTVV.

This clonotype occurred a few times. This chain uses TRBV25-1 with TRBJ2-7; unclear D gene. This CDR3 has 13 amino acids. Trimming took 4 bases from V and 0 from J, leaving 7 bases between them. The germline V gene encodes CDR1 MGHDK and CDR2 SYGVNS. The DNA for the CDR3 is TGTGCCAGCAGTGGGAGCCCCTCCTACGAGCAGTACTTC. It yields the protein CASSGSPSYEQYF.

This clonotype was counted only a few times. The rearrangement uses TRBV28 and TRBJ2-7; 11 bases align to TRBD1. Trimming at V came to 5 bases and at J to 3 bases, leaving 6 bases not matched to a gene. CDR1 MDHEN and CDR2 SYDVKM come from the germline V gene. The length of the CDR3 is 15 residues. CDR3 region: CASSAGTGGRYEQYF. CDR3 DNA: TGTGCCAGCAGTGCCGGGACAGGGGGACGCTACGAGCAGTACTTC.

On this clonotype: This could be a read error, since a much larger clone is one nucleotide away. V gene TRBV9 combines with J gene TRBJ1-3; D is possibly TRBD1 (5 bases). The germline V gene encodes CDR1 SGDLS and CDR2 YYNGEE. The CDR3 is 15 residues long. The CDR3 loop reads CASSVATGRGNSIYF. CDR3 bases: TGTGCCAGCAGCGTAGCTACAGGCCGAGGAAACTCCATATATTTT.

This clonotype has more than one count but fewer than ten. The chain couples TRBV15 to TRBJ2-2; D may correspond to TRBD1 or TRBD2 (5 bases each). The CDR3 is made up of 17 amino acids. V gave up 0 bases and J gave up 1 base, with 12 bases separating them. Germline V gives CDR1 LNHNV, CDR2 YYDKDF (reference sequence). The CDR3 region is CATSRDSGTGNTGELFF. The CDR3 coding sequence is TGTGCCACCAGCAGAGATTCGGGGACCGGGAACACCGGGGAGCTGTTTTTT.

In its sample, this clonotype was seen many times. This chain links TRBV12-3 or TRBV12-4 with TRBJ1-2; TRBD1 agrees at 9 bases. The CDR3 has 14 amino acids. The V and J ends lost 8 bases and 4 bases, in that order; junction bases with no gene match: 8. CDR3 sequence: CASGRTGEIYGYTF. The CDR3 DNA follows: TGTGCCAGCGGTCGGACAGGGGAAATCTATGGCTACACCTTC.

This clonotype was seen many times. The chain recombines TRBV5-4 with TRBJ2-2, with D perhaps matching TRBD2 (5 bases). The CDR3 has 14 residues. Germline V gene lookup returns CDR1 SGHNT and CDR2 YYREEE (reference sequence). Trimming left V 0 bases short and J 4 bases short, with 7 bases between. CDR3: CASSLGLATGELFF. The CDR3 bases are TGTGCCAGCAGCTTGGGCCTAGCCACCGGGGAGCTGTTTTTT.

This clonotype was counted many times. V is TRBV5-6 and J is TRBJ2-2; D is unresolved. Germline V CDR1 and CDR2: SGHDT, YYEEEE. V gave up 0 bases and J gave up 8 bases, with 8 bases separating them. CDR3 length: 13 residues. DNA of the CDR3: TGTGCCAGCAGCTTGGTGGGCTTTGGGGAGCTGTTTTTT. The encoded protein is CASSLVGFGELFF.

The V and J genes are TRBV30 and TRBJ2-5; tentative D call: TRBD1 (5 bases). This CDR3 is 13 amino acids long. Germline loops: CDR1 GTSNPN, CDR2 SVGIG (reference sequence). Trimming took off 1 base at V and 1 base at J, with 7 bases between the two ends. The CDR3 region is CAWSGQFQETQYF. The CDR3 DNA reads TGTGCCTGGAGTGGACAGTTCCAAGAGACCCAGTACTTC.